The entry that follows covers one TCR beta chain sequence. This clonotype was observed at least ten times. Its antigen target is currently unknown. The input lacks base qualities; no much larger clone sits a single base away. This specimen comes from a study of T cells in Graves' hyperthyroidism and ophthalmopathy (dated by TCRdb to between 2018 and 2021). At the level of the whole study: Peripheral blood was sampled at the time of initial diagnosis, prior to any treatment. According to the paper, TCR Vbeta CDR3 sequencing was carried out on approximately 140 peripheral blood samples, which came from fewer than 50 ophthalmopathy, approximately 78 hyperthyroidism and some 17 progressor patients. In more than 5 Graves' hyperthyroidism patients, the study also compared T-cell repertoires from thyroid tissue with T-cell repertoires from blood. Once sampling was done, hyperthyroidism patients were given methimazole at a starting dose of 30 mg daily, whereas ophthalmopathy patients were given high-dose intravenous methylprednisolone. TCR V-J signatures able to tell the groups apart were searched for in a discovery cohort of more than 90 patients, of whom roughly 42 had Graves' ophthalmopathy and more than 55 had stable Graves' hyperthyroidism. The approximately 100 discovery patients were randomly divided into training and test sets at a 7:3 ratio. An independent validation cohort of around 20 hyperthyroidism patients and over 15 patients who later progressed to ophthalmopathy tested prospective prediction of ophthalmopathy.

The trim is 0 bases for V and 6 bases for J, with a gap of 9 bases between the germline ends. From its cysteine to its phenylalanine, the CDR3 spans 15 amino acids. Kept here is only the CDR3 DNA, which spans 45 bases and is read in frame from base 1. From a lookup of the germline V gene, CDR1 and CDR2 are SGHTA and FQGTGA. Amplification of TCR beta CDR3 regions was carried out from RNA transcripts. For the first round of RT-PCR on the TCR CDR3, the HTBI primer set was used together with the Qiagen OneStep RT-PCR kit. Libraries were constructed in a second round of multiplex PCR, after which size selection and purification were carried out. Paired-end sequencing of the libraries was performed with 100 bp reads on an Illumina HiSeq2000. The source study handled its data this way. SOAPnuke was used to process the raw data, with reads discarded if the reads contained adapters or uncalled bases, had a mean Phred below 15, or lacked an exact constant-primer or identifier match. High-quality paired reads were merged using COPE v1.2.5, and each unique nucleotide sequence was defined as a clonotype. Clonotypes were aligned to IMGT TRBV, TRBD and TRBJ reference segments using MiTCR v1.1. The analysis included only V-J combinations with a frequency above 0.0001, which together covered around 99% of the repertoires. A TCS score was defined as the ratio between F50 (clonal expansion) and ExV (chaos), using BLOSUM62-based TCRdist between CDR3 peptides within each V-J. Welch's t-statistics and random forest reduced roughly 530 V-J features to roughly 13, which were used in a naive Bayes classifier (R e1071). In TCRdb, the public reads were trimmed at Q25 with fastp and aligned with MiXCR, with productive beta chains retained. Rows with one shared CDR3 protein collapse into an entry with the most common genes and DNA. The authors' filters were not applied to this entry. Counted in this sample were fewer than 650,000 distinct CDR3 sequences; about 15% of them appeared once. More than 4.5% of the sample lies in the top ten.

Hyperthyroidism patients were newly diagnosed, with disease duration under 2 months, and aged 18 to 65 years. The study excluded patients with uncontrolled infections, other autoimmune diseases, pregnancy or lactation. Clinical symptoms, serum thyroxine and TRAb, thyroid ultrasound, and orbital computed tomography formed the basis for the diagnoses. For progressor patients, blood was drawn at the first diagnosis of hyperthyroidism, before any ophthalmopathy symptoms had appeared. PBMCs were isolated from roughly 10 ml of fresh peripheral blood by Ficoll-Paque density gradient centrifugation. Progressor patients were first diagnosed with Graves' hyperthyroidism and then developed ophthalmopathy during follow-up. Trizol reagent was used to extract total RNA, and RNA quality was then checked on an Agilent 2100 Bioanalyzer. What the research found in general, with its limitations: In cross-validation, a model built on a 13 V-J signature told ophthalmopathy apart from stable hyperthyroidism with less than 90% sensitivity and about 81% specificity, and in testing the same model reached 80%/75%. Blood samples also contained most of the expanded thyroid clonotypes (frequency above 0.001), which suggests that blood repertoires may reflect thyroid immune responses. No statistical method was used to set the sample size in advance, and investigators knew the group allocation. In validation, the model predicted progression to ophthalmopathy a median of around six months before onset, with roughly 70% sensitivity and about 72% specificity.

Sequenced sample: blood. The sequence came from a woman in her twenties or thirties with Graves' hyperthyroidism that later progressed to Graves' ophthalmopathy. The chain couples TRBV7-3 to TRBJ1-6; no D gene can be assigned with confidence. The CDR3 is CASSLTGLRNSPLHF. The nucleotide sequence reads as follows: TGTGCCAGCAGCTTAACAGGGCTGCGTAATTCACCCCTCCACTTT.